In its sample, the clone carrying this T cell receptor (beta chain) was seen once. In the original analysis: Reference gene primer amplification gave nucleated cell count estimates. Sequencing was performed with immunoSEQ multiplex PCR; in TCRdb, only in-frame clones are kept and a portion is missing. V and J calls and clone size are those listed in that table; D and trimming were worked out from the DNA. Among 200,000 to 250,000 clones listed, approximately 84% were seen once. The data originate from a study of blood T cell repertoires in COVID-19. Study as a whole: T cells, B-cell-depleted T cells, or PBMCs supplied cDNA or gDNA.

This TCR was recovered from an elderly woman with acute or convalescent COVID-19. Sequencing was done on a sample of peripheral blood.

The CDR3 loop reads CASSLALENYGYTF. Written as DNA, the CDR3 is TGCGCCAGTAGTCTGGCGCTGGAGAACTATGGCTACACCTTC. V is TRBV10-2 and J is TRBJ1-2; D call uncertain. This CDR3 is built from 14 residues. From germline, CDR1 is WSHSY and CDR2 SAAADI. Between the trimmed V and J ends, which lost 9 bases and 2 bases, there was a span of 16 bases.